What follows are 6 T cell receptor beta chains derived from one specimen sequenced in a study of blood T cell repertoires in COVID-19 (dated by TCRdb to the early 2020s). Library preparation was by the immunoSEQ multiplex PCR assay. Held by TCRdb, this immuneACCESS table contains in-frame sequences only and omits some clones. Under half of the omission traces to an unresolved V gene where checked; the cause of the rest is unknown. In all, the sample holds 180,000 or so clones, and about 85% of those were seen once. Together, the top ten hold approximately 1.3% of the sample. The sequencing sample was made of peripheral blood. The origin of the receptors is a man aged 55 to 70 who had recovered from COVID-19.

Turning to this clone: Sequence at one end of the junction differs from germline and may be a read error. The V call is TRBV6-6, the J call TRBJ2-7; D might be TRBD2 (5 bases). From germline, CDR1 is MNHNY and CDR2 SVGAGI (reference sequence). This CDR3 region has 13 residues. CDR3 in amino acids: CASSSRLDYGQYF. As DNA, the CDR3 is TGTGCCAGCAGTTCGAGGCTAGACTACGGGCAGTACTTC.

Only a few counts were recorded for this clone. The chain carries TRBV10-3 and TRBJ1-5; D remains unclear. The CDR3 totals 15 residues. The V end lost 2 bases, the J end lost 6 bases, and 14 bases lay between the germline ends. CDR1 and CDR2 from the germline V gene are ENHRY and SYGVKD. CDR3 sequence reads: CAISEQRGAGQPQHF. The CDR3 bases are TGTGCCATCAGTGAGCAGCGGGGTGCCGGTCAGCCCCAGCATTTT.

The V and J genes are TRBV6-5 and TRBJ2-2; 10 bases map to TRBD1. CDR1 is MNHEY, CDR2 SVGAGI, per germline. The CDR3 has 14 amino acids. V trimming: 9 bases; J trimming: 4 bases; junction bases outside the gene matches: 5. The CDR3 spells CASRRTGGTGELFF. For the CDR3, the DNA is TGTGCCAGTCGGCGGACAGGGGGCACCGGGGAGCTGTTTTTT.

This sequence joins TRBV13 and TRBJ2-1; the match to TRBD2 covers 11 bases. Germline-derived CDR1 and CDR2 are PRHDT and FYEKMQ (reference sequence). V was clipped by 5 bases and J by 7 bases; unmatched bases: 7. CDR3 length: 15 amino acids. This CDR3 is CASSPLAGAGNEQFF. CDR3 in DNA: TGTGCCAGCAGCCCACTAGCGGGGGCGGGGAATGAGCAGTTCTTC.

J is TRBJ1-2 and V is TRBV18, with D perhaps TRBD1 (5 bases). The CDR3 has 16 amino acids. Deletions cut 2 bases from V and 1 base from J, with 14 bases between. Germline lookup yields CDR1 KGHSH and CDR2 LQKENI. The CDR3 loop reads CASSPNLARDNYGYTF. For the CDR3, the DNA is TGTGCCAGCTCACCAAACCTGGCCAGGGATAACTATGGCTACACCTTC.

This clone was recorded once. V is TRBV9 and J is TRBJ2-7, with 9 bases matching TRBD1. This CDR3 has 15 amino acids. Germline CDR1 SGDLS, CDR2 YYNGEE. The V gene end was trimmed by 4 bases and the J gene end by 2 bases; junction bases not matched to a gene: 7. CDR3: CASSPGGTGTYEQYF. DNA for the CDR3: TGTGCCAGCAGCCCAGGTGGGACAGGGACCTACGAGCAGTACTTC.